This TCR beta chain was sequenced during a study of T cell responses to AZD1222 COVID-19 vaccine. On this clone itself: Its specificity is not known.

TCRdb keeps only in-frame clones here, not all; method: immunoSEQ multiplex PCR. This sample carries about 67,000 clones, approximately 83% of them seen once, and the ten largest clones take about 6.5%. Study conclusions and caveats: Only a handful of AZD1222 recipients, more than five in all, had baseline seropositivity. It should be noted that donors were predominantly white British and more often female, and clonal diversity was possibly underestimated. None of the repertoires were sampled until the peak T cell response had passed.

Germline CDR1 is MNHEY and CDR2 is SVGEGT. This CDR3 is built from 13 residues. V lost 5 bases and J 4 bases, leaving 11 bases between the germline ends. The chain links TRBV6-2 or TRBV6-3 to TRBJ1-2; the D is unclear. The TCR originated in an adult who received the AZD1222 COVID-19 vaccine. The sequencing used peripheral blood, collected 28 days after the second AZD1222 dose. In nucleotides, the CDR3 is TGTGCCAGCAGTCAGCGAACGAGCTATGGCTACACCTTC. It translates to CASSQRTSYGYTF.